This T cell receptor (beta chain) was found in a study of blood T cell repertoires in COVID-19 (dated by TCRdb to 2018 to 2020). About the full investigation: Samples from collaborators originated in the United States, Italy and Spain and spanned both the acute and convalescent phases of COVID-19. The samples were drawn from two sources: the first 160 participants of the ongoing ImmuneRACE study, and 1,254 subjects contributed by 6 global collaborators. The prospective study material was composed of cDNA or gDNA derived from T cells, B-cell-depleted T cells, or PBMCs. Where HLA class I and class II types were available, the types were taken from metadata supplied by the sample provider, not from assay-based typing. A freely available public database, intended as a resource for researchers studying the immune response to SARS-CoV-2, is where the repertoires were released. Subjects who had been exposed to COVID-19, were actively infected with it, or had recovered from it provided the deeply sampled blood TCRbeta repertoires that made up the dataset. The sample metadata nearly always contained a de-identified subject ID, COVID-19 status, age in years and sex. Broader findings and caveats from the paper: How much clinical and demographic metadata was included differed by source and by participant, and the metadata was provided uncurated.

TCRbeta CDR3 regions were amplified from genomic DNA by means of the immunoSEQ Assay, a bias-controlled multiplex PCR. As for the authors' bioinformatics: Within the assay, amplification of reference gene primers was used to estimate how many nucleated cells each sample contained. To quantify the absolute abundance of each unique TCRbeta CDR3 rearrangement, sequence reads were collapsed and filtered. For each sample, productive Simpson clonality was calculated as the square root of Simpson's diversity index across productive rearrangements. TCRdb took over this immuneACCESS table, retaining in-frame rearrangements with V and J assigned. Such tables are incomplete; in checked studies, under half of the missing clones stem from an unresolved V gene, and the remainder is unexplained. V, J and clone size are taken as reported in that table, and D and trimming were inferred from the DNA itself. Present in this sample are 200,000 to 250,000 clones, under 85% of which were seen just once. The ten largest clones take up around 1.8% of the sample.

This clone has only one observation. This receptor's antigen is unknown. No much larger clonotype is one base removed from it; base qualities were not supplied. In the prospective study, participants were about 18 to 95 years old, resided in about 25 geographic areas of the United States, and were enrolled through a virtual design. In the prospective study, cohorts were assigned on the basis of participant-reported clinical history obtained from a screening survey and a study questionnaire. Recovered participants in ImmuneRACE Cohort 3 were defined by two consecutive negative NP/OP PCR tests, clearance by a healthcare professional, or resolution of symptoms. Mobile phlebotomists in the prospective study collected whole blood, serum and a nasopharyngeal or oropharyngeal swab from every participant. Additional blood draws and questionnaires over an approximately two-month period could optionally be provided by prospective study participants. Before DNA extraction, blood samples from the prospective study were shipped at room temperature or frozen.

The CDR3, cysteine through phenylalanine, is 15 amino acids long. The kept DNA is CDR3 alone, 45 bases in frame from the first base. Trimming removed 4 bases from V and 1 base from J, leaving 11 bases between the germline ends. Based on the germline V gene, the CDR1 and CDR2 sequences are MNHEY and SVGAGI. Source material: PBMCs or T cells enriched from blood (not recorded which). The sequence joins TRBV6-5 to TRBJ1-3; the D gene assignment is ambiguous. The TCR comes from a man in his sixties who had recovered from COVID-19. The DNA reads as follows: TGTGCCAGCAGTTCCTGGGGAGGATCTGGAAACACCATATATTTT. This is translated as CASSSWGGSGNTIYF.